This TCR beta chain stems from a study of T cells after yellow fever vaccination. In TCRdb, the 5' RACE reads were re-called with MiXCR into one record per CDR3 protein. The sample records approximately 34,000 distinct CDR3 sequences, roughly a tenth being singletons. This clonotype has a count of ten or more. This CDR3 region has 14 residues. In germline, CDR1 is DFQATT, CDR2 SNEGSKA (reference sequence). V gave up 4 bases and J gave up 6 bases; unmatched junction bases: 8. The sequencing used PBMCs, either bulk or a sorted T-cell subset (CD4+, CD8+, memory, or dextramer-sorted; not recorded which), collected more than 14 days after the first yellow fever vaccination. J is TRBJ1-5 and V is TRBV20-1; 8 nucleotides match TRBD1. This receptor was obtained from a man aged 18 to 29 who received the YFV17D yellow fever vaccine. The CDR3 spells CSAKVTGAAQPQHF. DNA of the CDR3: TGCAGTGCTAAGGTGACAGGGGCAGCTCAGCCCCAGCATTTT.